These 17 T cell receptor beta chains were sequenced from one sample in a study of shared clonotypes between healthy human individuals. Clones were read by immunoSEQ multiplex PCR, and TCRdb kept only the in-frame ones, dropping some. This sample has about 520,000 clones, with 78% found just once. Material: PBMCs. These receptors came from a woman aged 40 to 55 in good health. Some clones in this sample may be carry-over from other donors' samples.

In its sample, this clone was seen a few times. The chain links TRBV28 to TRBJ2-3, with TRBD1 identical over 11 bases. Germline V gene lookup returns CDR1 MDHEN and CDR2 SYDVKM. This CDR3 has 15 amino acids. V lost 3 bases, J lost 5 bases, and 4 bases stayed unmatched. The CDR3 DNA reads as TGTGCCAGCAGTTTTTGGACAGGGGGCATAGATACGCAGTATTTT. It yields the protein CASSFWTGGIDTQYF.

This chain joins TRBV4-2 and TRBJ1-2; possible D gene TRBD1, 6 bases. Trimming removed 0 bases from V and 7 bases from J, with 15 bases in between. The CDR3 is 15 residues long. Germline V lookup: CDR1 LGHNA, CDR2 YNFKEQ. The DNA for the CDR3 is TGTGCCAGCAGCCAAGAAACGGGGGCCCGTCGTGGCTACACCTTC. Translation: CASSQETGARRGYTF.

On this clone itself: Other nucleotide sequences in the sample specify the same CDR3. This chain uses TRBV15 with TRBJ2-7; the D gene is possibly TRBD2 (5 bases). The CDR3 has 13 amino acids. The germline V gene has CDR1 LNHNV and CDR2 YYDKDF (reference sequence). V shed 3 bases and J shed 3 bases, with 9 bases lying between them. CDR3 coding DNA: TGTGCCACCAGCAGGGACCGGGGCTACGAGCAGTACTTC. It is translated as CATSRDRGYEQYF.

With regard to this clone: Compared with germline, one end of the junction differs, possibly owing to a read error. The CDR3 loop is CASSLSRRQGTGAPLNF. The CDR3 DNA reads TGTGCCAGCAGTTTATCCCGACGACAAGGGACAGGGGCCCCCCTTAACTTC. This chain links TRBV28 with TRBJ2-7, with 10 bases that match TRBD1. CDR3 length equals 17 residues. The germline V gene encodes CDR1 MDHEN and CDR2 SYDVKM. The complete variable domain, with remaining parts taken from reference TRBV28 and TRBJ2-7, reads DVKVTQSSRYLVKRTGEKVFLECVQDMDHENMFWYRQDPGLGLRLIYFSYDVKMKEKGDIPEGYSVSREKKERFSLILESASTNQTSMYLCASSLSRRQGTGAPLNFGPGTRLTVT.

The genes are TRBV27 and TRBJ1-6; a possible D gene is TRBD1 (6 bases). There are 15 residues in the CDR3. Trimming removed 1 base from V and 10 bases from J, with 14 bases in between. Germline assignment: CDR1 MNHEY and CDR2 SMNVEV (reference sequence). Here the CDR3 DNA reads TGTGCCAGCAGTTTATTTTCAGGGGCCGGGTCACCCCTCCACTTT. It is translated as CASSLFSGAGSPLHF.

The chain couples TRBV7-8 to TRBJ2-7, with a possible D match to TRBD2 (6 bases). Germline assignment: CDR1 SGHVS and CDR2 FQNEAQ. The CDR3 is 15 residues long. Trimming pared 5 bases from V and 4 bases from J, leaving 18 bases between. CDR3 in DNA: TGTGCCAGCAGCCCCCGGCGGGGAATACTTTACGAGCAGTACTTC. The encoded protein is CASSPRRGILYEQYF.

The J gene is TRBJ2-1, the V gene TRBV7-2, with 7 positions matching TRBD2. The CDR3 spans 18 residues. Germline V lookup: CDR1 SGHTA, CDR2 FQGNSA. The V and J ends lost 1 base and 4 bases, in that order; junction bases with no gene match: 13. The CDR3 sequence: CASSLVLLSAAGYNEQFF. Here the CDR3 DNA reads TGTGCCAGCAGCTTAGTTCTCCTATCCGCAGCGGGGTACAATGAGCAGTTCTTC.

The chain combines TRBV28 with TRBJ1-1; D is possibly TRBD1 (5 bases). The V and J ends lost 5 bases and 0 bases respectively, with 10 bases between them. Germline values: CDR1 MDHEN, CDR2 SYDVKM. The CDR3 is made up of 14 amino acids. The CDR3 coding sequence is TGTGCCAGCAGTCGACAGCGTATGAACACTGAAGCTTTCTTT. Amino acid sequence: CASSRQRMNTEAFF.

The chain is built from TRBV2 and TRBJ2-7; D call uncertain. Germline CDR1 SNHLY, CDR2 FYNNEI. Trimming shortened V by 4 bases and J by 4 bases, and 8 bases separated the two germline ends. The CDR3 covers 12 residues. The CDR3 reads CASSGGRYEQYF. DNA of the CDR3: TGTGCCAGCAGTGGTGGACGTTACGAGCAGTACTTC.

This clone was counted between two and nine times. V gene TRBV9 combines with J gene TRBJ1-3; unclear D gene. Germline V gene data show CDR1 as SGDLS and CDR2 as YYNGEE. The V and J ends lost 0 bases and 2 bases respectively, with 6 bases between them. The CDR3 length is 14 residues. CDR3 protein: CASSVAATGNTIYF. Written as DNA, the CDR3 is TGTGCCAGCAGCGTAGCGGCAACTGGAAACACCATATATTTT.

The genes are TRBV15 and TRBJ1-4; D is possibly TRBD1 (5 bases). CDR3 length: 15 residues. Germline V gene sequence: CDR1 LNHNV, CDR2 YYDKDF (reference sequence). Trimming pared 4 bases from V and 7 bases from J, leaving 16 bases between. The DNA of the CDR3 is TGTGCCACCAGCACCCGGGTTGGGGCACCTGAAAAACTGTTTTTT. Amino acids: CATSTRVGAPEKLFF.

The genes are TRBV27 and TRBJ2-7; 7 bases line up with TRBD1. After removal of 5 bases from V and 0 bases from J, the junction contained 7 bases not matched to a gene. Germline-derived CDR1 and CDR2 are MNHEY and SMNVEV (reference sequence). The CDR3 covers 15 residues. The CDR3 sequence is CASSPNRGTSYEQYF. In DNA form, the CDR3 reads TGTGCCAGCAGTCCAAACAGGGGAACCTCCTACGAGCAGTACTTC.

This clone was observed a handful of times. V usage is TRBV4-1 and J usage is TRBJ2-7; 8 bases fit TRBD2. The junction had 10 bases not matched to a gene; V was cut back by 4 bases and J by 2 bases. The CDR3 runs to 16 residues. Germline V gene sequence: CDR1 MGHRA, CDR2 YSYEKL. This CDR3 is CASSPSIAGYTYEQYF. For the CDR3, the DNA is TGCGCCAGCAGCCCCTCGATAGCGGGGTATACCTACGAGCAGTACTTC.

This clone was seen more than once but under ten times. The chain recombines TRBV30 with TRBJ1-4; unclear D gene. Trimming took off 0 bases at V and 8 bases at J, with 10 bases between the two ends. Per germline, CDR1 GTSNPN and CDR2 SVGIG (reference sequence). This CDR3 spans 13 amino acids. The CDR3 DNA follows: TGTGCCTGGAGTGTAGGCCTAGGGGAAAAACTGTTTTTT. Residues: CAWSVGLGEKLFF.

V usage is TRBV7-9 and J usage is TRBJ1-3, with D uncertain. The CDR3 loop spans 16 amino acids. Germline V gene data show CDR1 as SEHNR and CDR2 as FQNEAQ (reference sequence). The germline V and J ends were trimmed by 2 bases and 0 bases, with 11 bases remaining between them. The CDR3 nucleotides are TGTGCCAGCAGCTTATCGGTGACTTACTCTGGAAACACCATATATTTT. Residues: CASSLSVTYSGNTIYF.

Points on this clone: This is likely an artifact of a read error, given a far larger clone one base away. The sample holds other DNA sequences that translate to the same CDR3. The V and J genes are TRBV7-9 and TRBJ2-5, with D unresolved. The germline V gene has CDR1 SEHNR and CDR2 FQNEAQ (reference sequence). V lost 5 bases, J lost 5 bases, and 6 bases lay in between. CDR3 length: 11 amino acids. The CDR3 region has the DNA TGTGCCAGCAGCCCCGGGGAGACCCAGTACTTC. It is translated as CASSPGETQYF.

This clone was detected only a few times. The rearrangement links TRBV28 to TRBJ2-2, with D perhaps given as TRBD1 or TRBD2 (5 bases each). The CDR3 extends over 14 amino acids. Deletions cut 6 bases from V and 3 bases from J, with 11 bases between. Germline CDR1 and CDR2: MDHEN and SYDVKM. As DNA, the CDR3 is TGTGCCAGCAGGTCAGGGACGGACACCGGGGAGCTGTTTTTT. Translated: CASRSGTDTGELFF.